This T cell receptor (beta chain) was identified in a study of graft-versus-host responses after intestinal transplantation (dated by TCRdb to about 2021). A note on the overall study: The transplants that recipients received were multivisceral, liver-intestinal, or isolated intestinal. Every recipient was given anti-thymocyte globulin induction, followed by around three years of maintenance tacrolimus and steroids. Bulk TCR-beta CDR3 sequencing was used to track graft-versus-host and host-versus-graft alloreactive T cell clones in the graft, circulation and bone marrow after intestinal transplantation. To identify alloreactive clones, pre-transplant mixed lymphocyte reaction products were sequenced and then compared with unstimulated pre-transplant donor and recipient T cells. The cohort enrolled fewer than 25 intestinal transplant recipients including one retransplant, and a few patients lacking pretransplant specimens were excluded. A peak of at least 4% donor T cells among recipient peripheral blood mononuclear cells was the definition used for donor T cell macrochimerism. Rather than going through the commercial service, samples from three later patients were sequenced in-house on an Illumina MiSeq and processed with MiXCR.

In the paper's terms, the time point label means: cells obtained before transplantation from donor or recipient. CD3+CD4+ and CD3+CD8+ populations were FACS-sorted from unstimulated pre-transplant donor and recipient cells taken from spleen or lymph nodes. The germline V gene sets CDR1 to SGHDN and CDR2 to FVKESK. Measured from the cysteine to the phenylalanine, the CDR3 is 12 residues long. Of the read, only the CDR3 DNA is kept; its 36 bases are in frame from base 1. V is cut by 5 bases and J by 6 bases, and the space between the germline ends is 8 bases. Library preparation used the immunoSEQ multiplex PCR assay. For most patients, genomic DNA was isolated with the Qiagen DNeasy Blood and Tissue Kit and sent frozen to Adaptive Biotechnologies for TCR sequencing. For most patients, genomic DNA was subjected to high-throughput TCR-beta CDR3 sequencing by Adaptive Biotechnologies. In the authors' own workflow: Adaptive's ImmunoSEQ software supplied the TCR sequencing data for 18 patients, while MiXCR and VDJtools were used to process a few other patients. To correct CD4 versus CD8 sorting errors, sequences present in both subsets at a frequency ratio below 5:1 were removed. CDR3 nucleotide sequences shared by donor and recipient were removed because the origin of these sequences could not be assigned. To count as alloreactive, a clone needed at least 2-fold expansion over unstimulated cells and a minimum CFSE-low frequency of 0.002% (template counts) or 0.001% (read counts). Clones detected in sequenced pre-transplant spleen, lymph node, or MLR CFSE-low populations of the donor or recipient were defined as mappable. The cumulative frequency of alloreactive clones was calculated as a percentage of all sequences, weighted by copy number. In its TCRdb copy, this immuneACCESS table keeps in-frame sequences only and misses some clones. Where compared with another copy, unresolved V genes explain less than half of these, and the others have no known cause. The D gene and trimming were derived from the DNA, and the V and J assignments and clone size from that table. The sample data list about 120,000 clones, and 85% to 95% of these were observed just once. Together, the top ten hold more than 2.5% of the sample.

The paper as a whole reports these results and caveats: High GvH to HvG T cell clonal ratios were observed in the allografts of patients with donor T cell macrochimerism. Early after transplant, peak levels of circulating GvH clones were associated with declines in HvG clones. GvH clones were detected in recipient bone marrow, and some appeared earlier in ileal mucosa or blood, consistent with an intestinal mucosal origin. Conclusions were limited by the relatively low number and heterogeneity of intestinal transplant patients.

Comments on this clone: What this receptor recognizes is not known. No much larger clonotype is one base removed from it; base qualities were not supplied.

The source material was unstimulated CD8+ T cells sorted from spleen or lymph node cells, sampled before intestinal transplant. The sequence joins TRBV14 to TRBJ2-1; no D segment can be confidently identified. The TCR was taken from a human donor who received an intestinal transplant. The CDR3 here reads CASSGPSNEQFF. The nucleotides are TGTGCCAGCAGCGGACCTTCCAATGAGCAGTTCTTC.